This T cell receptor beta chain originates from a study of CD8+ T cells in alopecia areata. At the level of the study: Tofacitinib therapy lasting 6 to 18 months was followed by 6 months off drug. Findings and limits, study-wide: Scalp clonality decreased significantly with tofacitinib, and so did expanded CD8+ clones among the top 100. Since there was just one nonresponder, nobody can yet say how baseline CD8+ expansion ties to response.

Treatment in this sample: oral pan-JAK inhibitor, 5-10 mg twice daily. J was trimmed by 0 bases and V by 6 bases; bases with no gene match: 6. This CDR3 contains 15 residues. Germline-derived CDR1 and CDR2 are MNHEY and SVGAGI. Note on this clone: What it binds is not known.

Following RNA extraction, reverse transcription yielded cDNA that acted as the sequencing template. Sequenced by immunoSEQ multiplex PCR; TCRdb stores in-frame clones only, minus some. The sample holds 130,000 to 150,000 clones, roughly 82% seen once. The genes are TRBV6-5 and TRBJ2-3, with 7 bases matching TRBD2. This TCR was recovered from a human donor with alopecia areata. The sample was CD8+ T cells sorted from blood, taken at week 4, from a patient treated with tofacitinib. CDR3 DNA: TGTGCCAGCAGACCTAGCGGTATTAGCACAGATACGCAGTATTTT. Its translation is CASRPSGISTDTQYF.